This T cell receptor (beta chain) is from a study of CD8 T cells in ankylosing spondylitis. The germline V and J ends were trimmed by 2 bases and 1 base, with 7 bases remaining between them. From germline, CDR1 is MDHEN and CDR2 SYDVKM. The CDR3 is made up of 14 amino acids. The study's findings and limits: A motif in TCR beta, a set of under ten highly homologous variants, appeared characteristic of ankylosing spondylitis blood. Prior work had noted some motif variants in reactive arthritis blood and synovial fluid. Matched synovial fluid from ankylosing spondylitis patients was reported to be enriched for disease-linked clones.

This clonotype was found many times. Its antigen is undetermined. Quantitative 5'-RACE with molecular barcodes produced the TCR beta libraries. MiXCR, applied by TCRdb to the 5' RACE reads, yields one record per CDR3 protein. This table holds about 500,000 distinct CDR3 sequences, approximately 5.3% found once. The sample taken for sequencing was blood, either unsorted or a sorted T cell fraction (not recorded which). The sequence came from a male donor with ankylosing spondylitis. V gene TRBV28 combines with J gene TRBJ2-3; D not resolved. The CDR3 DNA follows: TGTGCCAGCAGTTTACTGGAGCGCACAGATACGCAGTATTTT. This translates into CASSLLERTDTQYF.